This TCR beta chain originates from a study of cytomegalovirus exposure and HLA in healthy donors. Whole-study context: There were 75 million to 95 million unique TCRs (from HLA-typed donors) in an early data release.

Study-level results: It has been reported that TCR beta sequences accurately predicted the HLA-A and HLA-B alleles of most subjects.

Primers: 60 Vbeta forward and 13 Jbeta reverse. Repertoires were generated with immunoSEQ multiplex PCR, while TCRdb's copy carries only in-frame clones and drops some. The data show more than 200,000 clones, over 75% seen once. This CDR3 contains 16 residues. CDR1 is LNHDA and CDR2 is SQIVND in the germline V gene (reference sequence). V lost 3 bases and J 2 bases, leaving 11 bases between the germline ends. As for this clone: What it binds is unknown.

This chain joins TRBV19 and TRBJ2-6; D possibly corresponds to TRBD1 (6 bases). Sequencing was done on a sample of PBMCs. This clonotype was sampled from a male donor in good health and CMV-seronegative. CDR3 amino acids: CASSIQGTPGANVLTF. CDR3 bases: TGTGCCAGTAGTATCCAGGGGACCCCTGGGGCCAACGTCCTGACTTTC.